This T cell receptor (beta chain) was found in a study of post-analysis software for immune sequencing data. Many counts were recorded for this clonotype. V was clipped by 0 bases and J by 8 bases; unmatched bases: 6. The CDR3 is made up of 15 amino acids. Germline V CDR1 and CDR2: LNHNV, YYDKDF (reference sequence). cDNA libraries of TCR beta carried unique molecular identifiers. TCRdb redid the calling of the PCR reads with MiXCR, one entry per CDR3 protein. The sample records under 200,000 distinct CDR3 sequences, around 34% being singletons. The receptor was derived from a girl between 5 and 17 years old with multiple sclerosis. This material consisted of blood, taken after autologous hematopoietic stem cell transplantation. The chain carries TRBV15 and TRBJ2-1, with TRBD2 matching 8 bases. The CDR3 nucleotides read TGTGCCACCAGCAGAGAGAGCGGGAGTTGGGATGAGCAGTTCTTC. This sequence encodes CATSRESGSWDEQFF.